The clone carrying this T cell receptor (delta chain) was counted ten times or more. This sample was taken from a study of gamma-delta chains in newborns, infants, children. As for the study in general: Microbial exposure reportedly drives polyclonal innate γδ T cell expansion after birth.

The CDR3 totals 18 residues. The V gene's germline CDR1 is GEAIGNYY and CDR2 EKD. Trimming shortened V by 0 bases and J by 0 bases, and 11 bases separated the two germline ends. TCRdb fed the reads to CATT. This table holds several thousand delta-chain clones, more than 3% found once. The chain combines TRDV2 with TRDJ3; D might be TRDD3 (5 bases). This TCR came from a child who was a newborn, infant or young child, either healthy, febrile or measles-vaccinated (not recorded which). What was sequenced was blood. For the CDR3, the DNA is TGTGCCTGTGACACCGTTGAGGGGAGCTCCTGGGACACCCGACAGATGTTTTTC. Translated: CACDTVEGSSWDTRQMFF.